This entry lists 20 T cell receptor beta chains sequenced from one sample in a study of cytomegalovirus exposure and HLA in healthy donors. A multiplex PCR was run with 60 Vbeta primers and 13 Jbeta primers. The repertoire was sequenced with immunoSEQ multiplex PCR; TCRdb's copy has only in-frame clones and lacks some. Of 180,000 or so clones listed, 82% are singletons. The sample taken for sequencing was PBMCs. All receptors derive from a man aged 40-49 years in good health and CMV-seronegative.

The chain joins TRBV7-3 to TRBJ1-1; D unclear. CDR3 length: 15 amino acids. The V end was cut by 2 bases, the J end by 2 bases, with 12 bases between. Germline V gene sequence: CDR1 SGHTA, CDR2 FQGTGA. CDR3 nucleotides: TGTGCCAGCAGCTTATTTGAACAGATTAACACTGAAGCTTTCTTT. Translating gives CASSLFEQINTEAFF.

For the CDR3, the DNA is TGTGCCTGGAGTGTAGGGAGGGGAGGCACAGATACGCAGTATTTT. This encodes CAWSVGRGGTDTQYF. This chain uses TRBV30 with TRBJ2-3; 7 bases are a match to TRBD2. The V and J ends lost 0 bases and 1 base, in that order; junction bases with no gene match: 4. Germline V lookup: CDR1 GTSNPN, CDR2 SVGIG (reference sequence). CDR3 length equals 15 residues.

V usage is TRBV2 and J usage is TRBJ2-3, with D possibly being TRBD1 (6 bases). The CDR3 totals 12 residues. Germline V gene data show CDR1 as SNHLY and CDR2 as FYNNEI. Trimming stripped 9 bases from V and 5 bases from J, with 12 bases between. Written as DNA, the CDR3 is TGTGCCAGTGAAAAGGGGGTAGATACGCAGTATTTT. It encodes CASEKGVDTQYF.

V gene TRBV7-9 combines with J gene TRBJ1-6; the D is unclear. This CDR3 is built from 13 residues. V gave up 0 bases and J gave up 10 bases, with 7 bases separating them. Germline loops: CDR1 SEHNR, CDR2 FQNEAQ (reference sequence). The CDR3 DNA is TGTGCCAGCAGCTTAGCCGGTCTATCACCCCTCCACTTT. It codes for CASSLAGLSPLHF.

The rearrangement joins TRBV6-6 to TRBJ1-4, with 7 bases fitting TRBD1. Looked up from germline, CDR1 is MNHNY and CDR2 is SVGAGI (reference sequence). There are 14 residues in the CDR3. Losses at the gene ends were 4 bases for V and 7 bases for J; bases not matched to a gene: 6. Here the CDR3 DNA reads TGTGCCAGCAGTTGGAGGGCAGGGGGTGAAAAACTGTTTTTT. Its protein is CASSWRAGGEKLFF.

The CDR3 sequence: CASSPSLAGGSEKLFF. The CDR3 DNA follows: TGTGCCAGCAGCCCCTCGCTAGCAGGGGGTAGTGAAAAACTGTTTTTT. The chain recombines TRBV4-2 with TRBJ1-4; TRBD1 aligns across 7 bases. This CDR3 has 16 amino acids. The germline CDR1 and CDR2 sequences are LGHNA and YNFKEQ. V was pared by 4 bases and J by 7 bases, with 12 bases of the junction left unmatched.

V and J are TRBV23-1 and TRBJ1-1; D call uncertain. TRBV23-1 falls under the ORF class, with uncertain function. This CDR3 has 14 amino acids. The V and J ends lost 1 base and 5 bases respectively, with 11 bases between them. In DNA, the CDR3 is TGCGCCAGCAGTCAATTAGTTTTCGGGACTGAAGCTTTCTTT. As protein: CASSQLVFGTEAFF.

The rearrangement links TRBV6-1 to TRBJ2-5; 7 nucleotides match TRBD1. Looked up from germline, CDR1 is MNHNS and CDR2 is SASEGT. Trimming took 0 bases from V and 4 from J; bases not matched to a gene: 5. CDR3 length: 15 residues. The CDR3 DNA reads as TGTGCCAGCAGTGAAGCGCTGACAGGGCCAGAGACCCAGTACTTC. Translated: CASSEALTGPETQYF.

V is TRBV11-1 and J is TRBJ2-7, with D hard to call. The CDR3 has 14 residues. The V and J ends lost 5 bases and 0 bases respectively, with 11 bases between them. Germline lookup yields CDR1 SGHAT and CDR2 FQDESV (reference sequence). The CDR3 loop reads CASSTRLNSYEQYF. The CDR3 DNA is TGTGCCAGCAGCACCCGACTTAACTCCTACGAGCAGTACTTC.

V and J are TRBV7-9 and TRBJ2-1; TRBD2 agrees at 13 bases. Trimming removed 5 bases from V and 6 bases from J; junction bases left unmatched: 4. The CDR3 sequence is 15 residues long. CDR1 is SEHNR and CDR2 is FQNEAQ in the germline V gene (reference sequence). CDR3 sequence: CASSAWTSGGNEQFF. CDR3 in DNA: TGTGCCAGCAGCGCCTGGACTAGCGGGGGCAATGAGCAGTTCTTC.

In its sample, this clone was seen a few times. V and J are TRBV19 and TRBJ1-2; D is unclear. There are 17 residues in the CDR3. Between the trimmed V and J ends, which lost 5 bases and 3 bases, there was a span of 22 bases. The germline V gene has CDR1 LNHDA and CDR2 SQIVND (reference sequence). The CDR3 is CASSPRQRFTMDYGYTF. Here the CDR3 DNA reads TGTGCCAGTAGTCCGAGGCAGAGGTTCACGATGGACTATGGCTACACCTTC.

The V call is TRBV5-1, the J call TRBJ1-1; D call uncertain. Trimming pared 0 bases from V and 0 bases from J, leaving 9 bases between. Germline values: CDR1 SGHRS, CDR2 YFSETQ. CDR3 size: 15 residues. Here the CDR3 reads CASSLAGGLNTEAFF. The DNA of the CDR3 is TGCGCCAGCAGCTTGGCCGGAGGCCTGAACACTGAAGCTTTCTTT. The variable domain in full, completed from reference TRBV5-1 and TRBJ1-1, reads KAGVTQTPRYLIKTRGQQVTLSCSPISGHRSVSWYQQTPGQGLQFLFEYFSETQRNKGNFPGRFSGRQFSNSRSEMNVSTLELGDSALYLCASSLAGGLNTEAFFGQGTRLTVV.

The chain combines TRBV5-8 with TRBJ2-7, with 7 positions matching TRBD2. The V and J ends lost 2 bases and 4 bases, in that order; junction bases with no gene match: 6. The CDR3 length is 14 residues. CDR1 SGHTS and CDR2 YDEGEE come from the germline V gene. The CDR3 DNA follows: TGTGCCAGCAGCTTACTCTGGGGGGGGTACGAGCAGTACTTC. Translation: CASSLLWGGYEQYF. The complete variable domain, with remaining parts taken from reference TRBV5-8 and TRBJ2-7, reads EAGVTQSPTHLIKTRGQQATLRCSPISGHTSVYWYQQALGLGLQFLLWYDEGEERNRGNFPPRFSGRQFPNYSSELNVNALELEDSALYLCASSLLWGGYEQYFGPGTRLTVT.

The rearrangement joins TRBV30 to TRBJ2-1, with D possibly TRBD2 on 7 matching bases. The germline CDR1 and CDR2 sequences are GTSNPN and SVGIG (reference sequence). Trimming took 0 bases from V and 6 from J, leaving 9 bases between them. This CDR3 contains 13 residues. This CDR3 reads CAWSVGGPNEQFF. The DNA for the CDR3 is TGTGCCTGGAGTGTCGGGGGGCCCAATGAGCAGTTCTTC.

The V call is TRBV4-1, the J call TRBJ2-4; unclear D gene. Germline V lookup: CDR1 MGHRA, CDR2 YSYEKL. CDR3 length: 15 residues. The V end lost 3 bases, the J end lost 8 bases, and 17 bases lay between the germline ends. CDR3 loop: CASSQAPVPGYIQYF. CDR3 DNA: TGCGCCAGCAGCCAGGCTCCAGTCCCCGGGTACATTCAGTACTTC.

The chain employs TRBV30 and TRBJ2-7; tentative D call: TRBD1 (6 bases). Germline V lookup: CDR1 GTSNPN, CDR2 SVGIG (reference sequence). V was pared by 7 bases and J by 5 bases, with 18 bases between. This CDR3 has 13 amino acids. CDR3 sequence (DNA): TGTGCCTACACGCCCCAGGGGAAAAACGAGCAGTACTTC. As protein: CAYTPQGKNEQYF. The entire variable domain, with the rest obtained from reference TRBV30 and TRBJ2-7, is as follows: SQTIHQWPATLVQPVGSPLSLECTVEGTSNPNLYWYRQAAGRGLQLLFYSVGIGQISSEVPQNLSASRPQDRQFILSSKKLLLSDSGFYLCAYTPQGKNEQYFGPGTRLTVT.

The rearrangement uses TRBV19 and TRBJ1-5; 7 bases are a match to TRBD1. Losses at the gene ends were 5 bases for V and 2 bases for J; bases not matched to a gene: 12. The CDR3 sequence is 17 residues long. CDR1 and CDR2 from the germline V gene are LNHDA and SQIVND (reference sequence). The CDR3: CASSSPDRVRGNQPQHF. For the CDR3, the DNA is TGTGCCAGTAGTTCCCCCGACAGGGTGCGAGGCAATCAGCCCCAGCATTTT.

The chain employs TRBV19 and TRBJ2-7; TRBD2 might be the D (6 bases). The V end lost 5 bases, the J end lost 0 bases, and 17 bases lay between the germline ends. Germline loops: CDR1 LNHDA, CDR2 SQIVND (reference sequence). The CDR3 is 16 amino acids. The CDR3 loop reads CASSLGSGLASYEQYF. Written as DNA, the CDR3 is TGTGCCAGTAGTTTAGGGTCGGGACTGGCCTCCTACGAGCAGTACTTC.

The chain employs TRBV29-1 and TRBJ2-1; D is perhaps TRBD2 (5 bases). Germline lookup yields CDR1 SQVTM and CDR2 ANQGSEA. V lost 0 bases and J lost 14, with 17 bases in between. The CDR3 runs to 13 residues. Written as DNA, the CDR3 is TGCAGCGTTGAAGATCTCCTCTTTAAGGAGGAGTTCTTC. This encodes CSVEDLLFKEEFF.

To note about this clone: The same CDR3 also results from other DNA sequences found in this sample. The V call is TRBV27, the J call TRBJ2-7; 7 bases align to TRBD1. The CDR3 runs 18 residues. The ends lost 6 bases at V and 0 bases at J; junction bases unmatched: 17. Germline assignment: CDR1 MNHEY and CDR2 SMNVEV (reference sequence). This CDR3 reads CASSLQGPRLGVSYEQYF. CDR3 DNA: TGTGCCAGCAGCTTACAGGGGCCCCGTTTAGGGGTCTCCTACGAGCAGTACTTC.